The T cell receptor (beta chain) under discussion was sequenced for a study of PD-1 blockade in mismatch repair-deficient tumors. Study-wide points: Tumor-resident clones, often absent from pretreatment blood, expanded after pembrolizumab and then contracted. All three positive peptides came from frameshift mutations, yielding 110 to 150 blood TCRs.

Comment on this clone: The antigen is undetermined.

Time point denoted: approximately ten-day in vitro stimulation with candidate neoantigen peptide 3. PCR or immunohistochemistry showed mismatch repair deficiency in every enrolled patient. Baseline for clone expansion was a parallel culture with no peptide. The CDR3 is made up of 14 amino acids. V lost 4 bases, J lost 4 bases, and 7 bases stayed unmatched. From germline, CDR1 is SGHRS and CDR2 YFSETQ. This table comes from immunoSEQ multiplex PCR, and its TCRdb copy is limited to in-frame clones, with some not included. The table has some 9,100 clones, about 90% seen once. The sequencing here drew on cells cultured in vitro, taken from a patient treated with pembrolizumab. The V gene is TRBV5-1, the J gene TRBJ2-5, with TRBD2 matching over 7 bases. The receptor's source is an adult with mismatch repair-deficient cancer. This CDR3 is CASSRGEGIETQYF. The CDR3, as DNA: TGCGCCAGCAGCCGGGGGGAGGGGATAGAGACCCAGTACTTC.